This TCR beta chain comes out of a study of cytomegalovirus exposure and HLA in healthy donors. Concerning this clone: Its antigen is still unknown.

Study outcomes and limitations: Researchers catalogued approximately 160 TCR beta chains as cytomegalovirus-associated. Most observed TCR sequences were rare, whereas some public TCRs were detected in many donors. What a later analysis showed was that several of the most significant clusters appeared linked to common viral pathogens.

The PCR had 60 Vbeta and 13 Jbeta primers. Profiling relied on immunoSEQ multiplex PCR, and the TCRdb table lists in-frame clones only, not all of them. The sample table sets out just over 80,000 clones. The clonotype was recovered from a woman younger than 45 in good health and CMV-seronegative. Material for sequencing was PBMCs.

The DNA for the CDR3 is TGTGCCAGCAGCTTTATGACGCGTCCCCAGGTAGGCGAGCAGTACTTC. As protein: CASSFMTRPQVGEQYF. V usage is TRBV5-6 and J usage is TRBJ2-7; D is unclear. CDR1 SGHDT and CDR2 YYEEEE come from the germline V gene. V dropped 2 bases and J dropped 6 bases, with 21 bases sitting between them. The CDR3 loop spans 16 amino acids.